The T cell receptor (beta chain) described here comes from a study of T cells after yellow fever vaccination. This clonotype was counted many times. TCRdb re-called the 5' RACE reads through MiXCR, storing one row per CDR3 protein. Among roughly 400,000 distinct CDR3 sequences listed, about 17% were seen once. The sequences come from PBMCs, collected before the yellow fever booster vaccination. The origin of this receptor is a man younger than 35 who received the YFV17D yellow fever vaccine.

The CDR3 here is CASSYGGSYEQYF. The DNA of the CDR3 is TGCGCCAGCAGCTATGGTGGGTCCTACGAGCAGTACTTC. This sequence joins TRBV5-1 and TRBJ2-7; D remains unclear. The CDR3 has 13 amino acids. CDR1 and CDR2 from the germline V gene are SGHRS and YFSETQ. V lost 3 bases and J 1 base, leaving 8 bases between the germline ends.